This T cell receptor beta chain is from a study of blood T cell repertoires in COVID-19 (dated by TCRdb to 2019 to 2021). Some background on the complete study: Collaborator samples came from the United States, Italy and Spain and covered acute and convalescent phases of COVID-19. The material from the prospective study consisted of cDNA or gDNA derived from T cells, B-cell-depleted T cells, or PBMCs. The dataset comprised deeply sampled blood TCRbeta repertoires from subjects exposed to, actively infected with, or recovered from COVID-19. The repertoires were released in a freely available public database meant as a resource for research on the immune response to SARS-CoV-2. The samples were drawn from two sources: the first 160 participants of the ongoing ImmuneRACE study, and fewer than 1,500 subjects contributed by 6 global collaborators. Sample metadata almost always included a de-identified subject ID, COVID-19 status, age in years and sex. Where available, HLA class I and class II types were obtained from metadata supplied by the sample provider rather than from assay-based typing.

TCRbeta CDR3 regions were amplified from genomic DNA by means of the immunoSEQ Assay, a bias-controlled multiplex PCR. Processing in the source paper ran as follows. Nucleated cell counts per sample were estimated from amplification of reference gene primers within the assay. To quantify the absolute abundance of each unique TCRbeta CDR3 rearrangement, sequence reads were collapsed and filtered. Productive Simpson clonality was computed per sample as the square root of Simpson's diversity index over productive rearrangements. The table comes from immuneACCESS by way of TCRdb, which keeps in-frame sequences with V and J called. Part of the clones is missing from these tables; in studies checked, under half for an unresolved V gene and the rest for unknown reasons. Clone size and the V and J calls come from that table; the DNA yielded D and trimming. This sample comprises 250,000 to 300,000 clones, 88% of them detected only once. The ten largest clones take up approximately 0.8% of the sample.

CDR1 and CDR2 (SGHTA, FQGNSA) derive from the germline V gene. Here V drops 5 bases and J drops 7 bases, and the junction holds 3 bases not matched to any gene. The CDR3 spans 14 residues, from the cysteine through the phenylalanine. The retained sequence is limited to the CDR3, 42 bases, with the frame set at the first base. The collaborating institutions used their own protocols to collect whole blood in K2EDTA tubes. For TCRbeta analysis, collaborator samples were shipped as frozen whole blood, as isolated PBMCs, or as DNA extracted from either sample type. Paper-wide results and their limitations: The quantity of clinical and demographic metadata differed by source and by participant and was supplied without curation.

This clone was counted a few times. No cognate antigen has been identified for it. No clone much larger than this one lies a single base away; base qualities are absent. This chain is built from TRBV7-2 and TRBJ1-6, with 9 middle bases fitting TRBD1. The TCR was taken from a woman aged 25 to 45 with acute or convalescent COVID-19. Sample: peripheral blood. The CDR3 in this case is CASSQGTGNSPLHF. The DNA sequence is TGTGCCAGCAGCCAGGGGACAGGGAATTCACCCCTCCACTTT.